The clone carrying this T cell receptor (beta chain) was found once. There were likely unrecorded immune exposures, though donors were nominally healthy when sampled. The PCR had 60 Vbeta and 13 Jbeta primers. Data came from immunoSEQ multiplex PCR; TCRdb stores just in-frame clones and leaves some out. The sample lists around 180,000 clones, roughly 77% occurring once. The CDR3 runs 14 residues. Trimming removed 2 bases from V and 3 bases from J; junction bases left unmatched: 1. CDR1 is SGDLS, CDR2 YYNGEE, per germline. This sample stems from a study of cytomegalovirus exposure and HLA in healthy donors.

Sequenced: PBMCs. J is TRBJ2-1 and V is TRBV9, with TRBD2 identical over 8 bases. This receptor was identified in a woman between 45 and 60 years old in good health and CMV-seronegative. The CDR3 sequence is CASSVGTSYNEQFF. The DNA for the CDR3 is TGTGCCAGCAGCGTGGGGACTAGCTACAATGAGCAGTTCTTC.